The next 20 T cell receptor beta chains were all read from a single sample in a study of control samples from healthy donors and cancer patients. TCRdb's table, derived via immunoSEQ multiplex PCR, lists solely in-frame clones and lacks some. The sample contains 85,000 to 95,000 clones, around 90% of which appear only once. Material: blood. These receptors were collected from a woman in her 70s in good health.

The chain uses TRBV5-6 and TRBJ2-5; TRBD2 matches at 8 bases. CDR1 and CDR2 (germline): SGHDT, YYEEEE. The CDR3 length is 16 residues. J gave up 1 base and V 0 bases, and 5 bases lay outside the gene matches. CDR3 nucleotide sequence: TGTGCCAGCAGCTTGGCGGCTAGCGGGTCCCAAGAGACCCAGTACTTC. This sequence encodes CASSLAASGSQETQYF. The full variable domain, rest sourced from reference TRBV5-6 and TRBJ2-5, is DAGVTQSPTHLIKTRGQQVTLRCSPKSGHDTVSWYQQALGQGPQFIFQYYEEEERQRGNFPDRFSGHQFPNYSSELNVNALLLGDSALYLCASSLAASGSQETQYFGPGTRLLVL.

The sample holds one count of this clone. The chain carries TRBV6-5 and TRBJ2-5; no clear D. This CDR3 contains 14 residues. V shed 2 bases and J shed 4 bases, with 11 bases lying between them. CDR1 and CDR2 from the germline V gene are MNHEY and SVGAGI. The CDR3 loop is CASSYPEPGETQYF. The CDR3 coding sequence is TGTGCCAGCAGTTACCCCGAGCCCGGAGAGACCCAGTACTTC.

The J gene is TRBJ1-1, the V gene TRBV6-6; no firm D call. This CDR3 comprises 14 residues. Trimming took off 6 bases at V and 2 bases at J, with 13 bases between the two ends. From germline, CDR1 is MNHNY and CDR2 SVGAGI (reference sequence). CDR3 DNA: TGTGCCAGCAGCCAAAACCGGGGTAACACTGAAGCTTTCTTT. Protein: CASSQNRGNTEAFF.

This chain connects TRBV5-1 to TRBJ1-3; D remains ambiguous. Germline V gene sequence: CDR1 SGHRS, CDR2 YFSETQ. This CDR3 has 14 residues. The V end lost 0 bases, the J end lost 0 bases, and 4 bases lay between the germline ends. The CDR3 nucleotides are TGCGCCAGCAGCTTGGGGTACTCTGGAAACACCATATATTTT. Its protein is CASSLGYSGNTIYF.

The chain couples TRBV4-1 to TRBJ2-1, with TRBD2 identical over 11 bases. The junction had 7 bases not matched to a gene; V was cut back by 0 bases and J by 9 bases. The CDR3 is 16 amino acids. CDR1 MGHRA and CDR2 YSYEKL come from the germline V gene. For the CDR3, the DNA is TGCGCCAGCAGCCAAGATCTAGCGGGGGGCCACGGTGAGCAGTTCTTC. It yields the protein CASSQDLAGGHGEQFF.

This clone was seen just once. The chain uses TRBV12-3 or TRBV12-4 and TRBJ1-5; TRBD1 is a possible D gene (5 bases). The V end lost 5 bases, the J end lost 7 bases, and 9 bases lay between the germline ends. This CDR3 contains 12 residues. This CDR3 is CASSRDGQPQHF. The DNA of the CDR3 is TGTGCCAGCAGTAGGGACGGGCAGCCCCAGCATTTT.

The rearrangement uses TRBV27 and TRBJ2-6; 8 nucleotides align to TRBD1. Germline V CDR1 and CDR2: MNHEY, SMNVEV (reference sequence). V trimming: 5 bases; J trimming: 0 bases; junction bases outside the gene matches: 12. CDR3 length: 19 amino acids. This CDR3 reads CASSRSPGTGLSGANVLTF. The DNA of the CDR3 is TGTGCCAGCAGTCGTTCCCCGGGGACAGGCCTCTCTGGGGCCAACGTCCTGACTTTC.

This clone was found a few times. This sequence joins TRBV5-1 and TRBJ2-3; the D gene is possibly TRBD2 (6 bases). The CDR3 sequence is 15 residues long. The V and J ends lost 2 bases and 1 base respectively, with 11 bases between them. The V gene's germline CDR1 is SGHRS and CDR2 YFSETQ. In DNA, the CDR3 is TGCGCCAGCAGCTTTGGATCGGGGGGCACAGATACGCAGTATTTT. This codes for CASSFGSGGTDTQYF.

This rearrangement joins TRBV2 to TRBJ2-7; 7 bases match TRBD1. Looked up from germline, CDR1 is SNHLY and CDR2 is FYNNEI. V was clipped by 6 bases and J by 3 bases; unmatched bases: 8. There are 14 residues in the CDR3. The CDR3 region is CASSTGTENYEQYF. For the CDR3, the DNA is TGTGCCAGCAGCACCGGGACAGAGAACTACGAGCAGTACTTC.

The gene calls are TRBV30 and TRBJ1-1, with D unclear. V lost 3 bases and J 4 bases, leaving 12 bases between the germline ends. Germline values: CDR1 GTSNPN, CDR2 SVGIG (reference sequence). There are 13 residues in the CDR3. CDR3 protein: CAWSVNSGTEAFF. The CDR3 nucleotides read TGTGCCTGGAGCGTTAACTCGGGCACTGAAGCTTTCTTT.

With respect to this clone: Other DNA sequences in the same sample also yield this CDR3. The chain combines TRBV20-1 with TRBJ2-1; D is possibly TRBD2 (6 bases). Germline CDR1 is DFQATT and CDR2 is SNEGSKA (reference sequence). This CDR3 spans 11 amino acids. V was trimmed by 5 bases and J by 7 bases, leaving 9 bases between them. Written as DNA, the CDR3 is TGCAGTGCTTATAGCGGTAATGAGCAGTTCTTC. Residues: CSAYSGNEQFF.

This clone was detected only once. The rearrangement uses TRBV18 and TRBJ2-7; 7 nucleotides align to TRBD1. The junction had 7 bases not matched to a gene; V was cut back by 4 bases and J by 1 base. Germline assignment: CDR1 KGHSH and CDR2 LQKENI. There are 15 residues in the CDR3. CDR3 nucleotides: TGTGCCAGCTCACTGGGCGACAGGGTATCCTACGAGCAGTACTTC. Its protein is CASSLGDRVSYEQYF.

A word on this clone: A read error may account for a junction end that differs from germline. J is TRBJ1-5 and V is TRBV9, with TRBD1 as a possible D gene (5 bases). The CDR3 is 14 residues long. The V gene's germline CDR1 is SGDLS and CDR2 YYNGEE. The CDR3 coding sequence is TGTGCCAGCAGCGAGCAGGGTTACGATCAACCCCAGCATTTT. This encodes CASSEQGYDQPQHF.

The V call is TRBV9, the J call TRBJ1-1; TRBD1 is a possible D gene (5 bases). The CDR3 spans 15 residues. CDR1 is SGDLS, CDR2 YYNGEE, per germline. Trimming removed 3 bases from V and 1 base from J, with 13 bases in between. CDR3 coding DNA: TGTGCCAGCAGCGGGGCCGGGACGTCGAACACTGAAGCTTTCTTT. Translation: CASSGAGTSNTEAFF. Full variable domain (remainder filled in from reference TRBV9 and TRBJ1-1): DSGVTQTPKHLITATGQRVTLRCSPRSGDLSVYWYQQSLDQGLQFLIQYYNGEERAKGNILERFSAQQFPDLHSELNLSSLELGDSALYFCASSGAGTSNTEAFFGQGTRLTVV.

This sequence joins TRBV7-2 and TRBJ2-3; TRBD2 might be the D (5 bases). Trimming shortened V by 3 bases and J by 1 base, and 11 bases separated the two germline ends. The germline CDR1 and CDR2 sequences are SGHTA and FQGNSA. The CDR3 totals 15 residues. CDR3 nucleotides: TGTGCCAGCAGCTTTTCGGGGATTGGCACAGATACGCAGTATTTT. This codes for CASSFSGIGTDTQYF.

V gene TRBV5-1 combines with J gene TRBJ2-2; D is possibly TRBD2 (5 bases). Between the trimmed V and J ends, which lost 3 bases and 1 base, there was a span of 13 bases. The germline CDR1 and CDR2 sequences are SGHRS and YFSETQ. The CDR3 is made up of 16 amino acids. The CDR3 here is CASSSYGELNTGELFF. CDR3 coding DNA: TGCGCCAGCAGCTCCTACGGGGAGCTGAACACCGGGGAGCTGTTTTTT.

The CDR3 DNA reads as TGTGCCAGTAGTACCGACACTGAAGCTTTCTTT. Residues: CASSTDTEAFF. The rearrangement uses TRBV19 and TRBJ1-1; unclear D gene. Germline CDR1 reads LNHDA; CDR2 reads SQIVND (reference sequence). V lost 4 bases and J 3 bases, leaving 3 bases between the germline ends. The CDR3 is 11 residues long. The variable domain in full, completed from reference TRBV19 and TRBJ1-1, reads DGGITQSPKYLFRKEGQNVTLSCEQNLNHDAMYWYRQDPGQGLRLIYYSQIVNDFQKGDIAEGYSVSREKKESFPLTVTSAQKNPTAFYLCASSTDTEAFFGQGTRLTVV.

The chain employs TRBV15 and TRBJ1-2; the D gene is possibly TRBD1 (5 bases). The CDR3 is made up of 15 amino acids. Germline CDR1 and CDR2: LNHNV and YYDKDF (reference sequence). The V and J ends lost 0 bases and 1 base respectively, with 9 bases between them. CDR3 coding DNA: TGTGCCACCAGCAGAGAGCAGGGACTTAACTATGGCTACACCTTC. This encodes CATSREQGLNYGYTF.

CDR3 protein: CASSLEAGSEAFF. The CDR3 nucleotides are TGTGCCAGCAGCTTAGAGGCAGGGTCTGAAGCTTTCTTT. The chain employs TRBV7-9 and TRBJ1-1, with D tentatively TRBD1 (5 bases). This CDR3 has 13 amino acids. Germline loops: CDR1 SEHNR, CDR2 FQNEAQ (reference sequence). The ends were cut back, 1 base at V and 6 bases at J, with 9 bases in the middle.

The chain recombines TRBV5-6 with TRBJ2-7, with D possibly being TRBD2 (6 bases). This CDR3 is 15 amino acids long. Between the trimmed V and J ends, which lost 7 bases and 3 bases, there was a span of 20 bases. The germline V gene has CDR1 SGHDT and CDR2 YYEEEE. Written as DNA, the CDR3 is TGTGCCAGCTCTACTCTCCGTGGGGGGTTCTACGAGCAGTACTTC. Translation gives CASSTLRGGFYEQYF. Complete variable domain (other parts from reference TRBV5-6 and TRBJ2-7): DAGVTQSPTHLIKTRGQQVTLRCSPKSGHDTVSWYQQALGQGPQFIFQYYEEEERQRGNFPDRFSGHQFPNYSSELNVNALLLGDSALYLCASSTLRGGFYEQYFGPGTRLTVT.